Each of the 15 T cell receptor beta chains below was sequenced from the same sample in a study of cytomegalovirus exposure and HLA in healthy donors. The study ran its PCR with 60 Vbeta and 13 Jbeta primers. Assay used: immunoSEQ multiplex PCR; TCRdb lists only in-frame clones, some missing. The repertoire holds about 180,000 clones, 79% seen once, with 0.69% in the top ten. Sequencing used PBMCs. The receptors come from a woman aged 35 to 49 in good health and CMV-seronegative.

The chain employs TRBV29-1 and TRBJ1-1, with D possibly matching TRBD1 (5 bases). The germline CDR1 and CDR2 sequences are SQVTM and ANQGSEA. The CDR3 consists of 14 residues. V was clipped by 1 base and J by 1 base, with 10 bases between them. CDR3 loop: CSVEVTGPNTEAFF. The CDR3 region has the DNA TGCAGCGTTGAAGTTACAGGCCCGAACACTGAAGCTTTCTTT.

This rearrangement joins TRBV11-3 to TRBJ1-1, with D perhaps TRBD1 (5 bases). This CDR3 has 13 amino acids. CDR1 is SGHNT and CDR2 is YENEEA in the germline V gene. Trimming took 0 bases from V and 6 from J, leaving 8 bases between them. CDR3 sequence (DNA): TGTGCCAGCAGCTTAGATGGGGGGGCTGAAGCTTTCTTT. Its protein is CASSLDGGAEAFF.

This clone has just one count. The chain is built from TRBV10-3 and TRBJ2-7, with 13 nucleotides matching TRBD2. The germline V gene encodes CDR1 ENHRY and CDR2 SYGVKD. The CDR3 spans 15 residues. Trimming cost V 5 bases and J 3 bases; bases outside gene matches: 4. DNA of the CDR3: TGTGCCATCAGTTGGACTAGCGGGAGTAGCTACGAGCAGTACTTC. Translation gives CAISWTSGSSYEQYF.

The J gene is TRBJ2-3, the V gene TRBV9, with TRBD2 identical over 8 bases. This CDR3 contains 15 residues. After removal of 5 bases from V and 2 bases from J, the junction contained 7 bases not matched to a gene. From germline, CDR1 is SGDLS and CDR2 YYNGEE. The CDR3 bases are TGTGCCAGCAGTGTACTAGCGGCCTACACAGATACGCAGTATTTT. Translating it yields CASSVLAAYTDTQYF.

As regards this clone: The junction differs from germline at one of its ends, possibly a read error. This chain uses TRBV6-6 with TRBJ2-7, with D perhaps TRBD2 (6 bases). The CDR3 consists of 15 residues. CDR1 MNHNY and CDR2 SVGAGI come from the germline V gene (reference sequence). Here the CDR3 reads CASSYSRTNSYEQYF. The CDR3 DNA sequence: TGTGCCAGCAGCTACTCCCGGACTAACTCCTACGAGCAGTACTTC.

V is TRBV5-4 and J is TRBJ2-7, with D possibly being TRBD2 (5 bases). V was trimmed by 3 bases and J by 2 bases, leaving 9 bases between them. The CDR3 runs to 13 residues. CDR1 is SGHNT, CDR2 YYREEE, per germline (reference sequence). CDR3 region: CASSWPGTYEQYF. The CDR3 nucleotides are TGTGCCAGCAGCTGGCCCGGGACCTACGAGCAGTACTTC.

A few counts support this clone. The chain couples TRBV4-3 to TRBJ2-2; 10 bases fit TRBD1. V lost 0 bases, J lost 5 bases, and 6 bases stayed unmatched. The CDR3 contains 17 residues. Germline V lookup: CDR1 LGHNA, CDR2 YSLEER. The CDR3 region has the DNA TGCGCCAGCAGCCAAGATGGGACAGGGGCGTTTACCGGGGAGCTGTTTTTT. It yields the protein CASSQDGTGAFTGELFF.

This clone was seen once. The CDR3 loop is CASNNKNTGELFF. CDR3 nucleotides: TGTGCCAGCAATAATAAGAACACCGGGGAGCTGTTTTTT. V and J are TRBV2 and TRBJ2-2, with D unresolved. Trimming removed 7 bases from V and 1 base from J, with 7 bases in between. The germline V gene has CDR1 SNHLY and CDR2 FYNNEI. This CDR3 is built from 13 residues.

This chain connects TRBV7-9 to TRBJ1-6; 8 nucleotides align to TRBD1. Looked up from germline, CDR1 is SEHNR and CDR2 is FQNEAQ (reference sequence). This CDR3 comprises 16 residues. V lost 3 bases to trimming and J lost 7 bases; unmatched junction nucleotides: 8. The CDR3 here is CASSFRTTGENSPLHF. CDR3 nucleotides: TGTGCCAGCAGCTTCAGGACGACAGGGGAGAATTCACCCCTCCACTTT. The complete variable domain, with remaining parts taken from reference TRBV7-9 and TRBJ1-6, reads DTGVSQNPRHKITKRGQNVTFRCDPISEHNRLYWYRQTLGQGPEFLTYFQNEAQLEKSRLLSDRFSAERPKGSFSTLEIQRTEQGDSAMYLCASSFRTTGENSPLHFGNGTRLTVT.

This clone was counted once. The CDR3 here is CASSSIRDRSSGANVLTF. The CDR3 coding sequence is TGTGCCAGTAGTTCAATCCGGGACAGAAGCTCTGGGGCCAACGTCCTGACTTTC. The gene calls are TRBV19 and TRBJ2-6, with 7 bases fitting TRBD1. The length of the CDR3 is 18 residues. Germline CDR1 is LNHDA and CDR2 is SQIVND (reference sequence). V dropped 5 bases and J dropped 0; count of bases not matched to a gene: 10.

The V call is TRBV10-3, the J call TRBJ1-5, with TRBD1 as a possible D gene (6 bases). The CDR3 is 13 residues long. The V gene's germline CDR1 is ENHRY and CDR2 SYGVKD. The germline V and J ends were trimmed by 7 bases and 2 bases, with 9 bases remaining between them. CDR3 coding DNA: TGTGCCATCACGGCAGGGGGCAATCAGCCCCAGCATTTT. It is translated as CAITAGGNQPQHF.

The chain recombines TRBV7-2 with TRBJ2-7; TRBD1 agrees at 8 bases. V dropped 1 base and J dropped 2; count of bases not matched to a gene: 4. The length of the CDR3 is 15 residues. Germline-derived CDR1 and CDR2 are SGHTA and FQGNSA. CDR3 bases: TGTGCCAGCAGCTTAGATACAGGGGGGCCCTACGAGCAGTACTTC. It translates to CASSLDTGGPYEQYF. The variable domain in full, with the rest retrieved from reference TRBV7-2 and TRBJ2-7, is GAGVSQSPSNKVTEKGKDVELRCDPISGHTALYWYRQSLGQGLEFLIYFQGNSAPDKSGLPSDRFSAERTGGSVSTLTIQRTQQEDSAVYLCASSLDTGGPYEQYFGPGTRLTVT.

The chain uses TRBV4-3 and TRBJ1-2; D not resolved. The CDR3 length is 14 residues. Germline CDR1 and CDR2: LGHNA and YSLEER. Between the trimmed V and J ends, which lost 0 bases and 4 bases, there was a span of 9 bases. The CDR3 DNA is TGCGCCAGCAGCCAAGAGGCAGATGGCTATGGCTACACCTTC. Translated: CASSQEADGYGYTF.

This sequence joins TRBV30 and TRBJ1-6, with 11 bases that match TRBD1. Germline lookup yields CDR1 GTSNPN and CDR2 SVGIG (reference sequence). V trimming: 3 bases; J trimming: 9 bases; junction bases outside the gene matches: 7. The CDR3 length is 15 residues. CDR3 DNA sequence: TGTGCCTGGAGCTTAGGACAGGGGGCTGGTTCACCCCTCCACTTT. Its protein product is CAWSLGQGAGSPLHF.

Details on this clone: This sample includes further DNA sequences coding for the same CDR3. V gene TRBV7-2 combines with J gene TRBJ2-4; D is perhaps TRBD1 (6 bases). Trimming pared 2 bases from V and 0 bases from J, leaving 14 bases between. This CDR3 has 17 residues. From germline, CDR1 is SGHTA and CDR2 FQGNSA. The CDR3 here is CASSLSSGVGAKNIQYF. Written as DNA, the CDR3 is TGTGCCAGCAGCTTATCGTCAGGGGTGGGAGCCAAAAACATTCAGTACTTC.